Included here is one TCR beta chain sequence, with context. Its specificity is not known. This entry belongs to a study of monozygotic twins with inflammatory bowel disease. TCRdb reprocessed the 5' RACE reads; each CDR3 protein has one entry and no DNA is given. The sample holds 70,000 to 95,000 distinct CDR3 sequences. This CDR3 comprises 13 residues. The germline CDR1 and CDR2 sequences are SGHRS and YFSETQ. Notes on the study in general: On the inverse Simpson index, IBD patients scored lower for TCRbeta diversity than healthy co-twins. Among IBD patients, fewer clonotypes were shared with others than among healthy twins, especially with disease activity. Twin pairs that were concordant did not differ from discordant pairs in repertoire similarity, possibly from limited power. Treatment differences in immunosuppression may have added variability to the repertoires of patients.

The chain employs TRBV5-1 and TRBJ1-6. Sequenced input: blood. The TCR sequence derives from a human donor with ulcerative colitis or Crohn's disease, or a healthy co-twin of an affected twin (not recorded which). The CDR3 sequence is CASSLGRDSPLHF.